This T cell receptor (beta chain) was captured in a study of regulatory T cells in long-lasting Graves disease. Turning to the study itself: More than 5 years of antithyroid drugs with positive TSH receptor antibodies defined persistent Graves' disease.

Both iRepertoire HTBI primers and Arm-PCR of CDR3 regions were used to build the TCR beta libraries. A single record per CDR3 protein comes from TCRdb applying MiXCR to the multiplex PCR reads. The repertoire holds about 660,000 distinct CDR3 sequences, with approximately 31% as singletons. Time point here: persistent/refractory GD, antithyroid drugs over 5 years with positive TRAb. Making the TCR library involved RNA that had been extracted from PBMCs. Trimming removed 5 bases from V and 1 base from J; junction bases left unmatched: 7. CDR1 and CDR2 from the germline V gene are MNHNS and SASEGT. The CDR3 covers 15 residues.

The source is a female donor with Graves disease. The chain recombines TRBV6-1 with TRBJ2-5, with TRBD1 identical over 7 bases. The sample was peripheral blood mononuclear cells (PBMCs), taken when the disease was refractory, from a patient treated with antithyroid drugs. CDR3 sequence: CASSTGTAVQETQYF. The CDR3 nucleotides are TGTGCCAGCAGTACTGGGACAGCAGTCCAAGAGACCCAGTACTTC.